This passage covers 27 T cell receptor beta chains from one sample sequenced in a study of OX40 agonist ivuxolimab in advanced cancers. Clones were read by immunoSEQ multiplex PCR, and TCRdb kept only the in-frame ones, dropping some. Of roughly 79,000 clones in the sample, 91% were seen once. This sample comprised CD4+ or CD8+ T cells sorted from blood, obtained in a trial of the OX40 agonist ivuxolimab. These receptors came from an adult with an advanced solid tumor such as melanoma, head and neck, liver or kidney cancer.

The chain has TRBV5-1 and TRBJ2-5, with D possibly TRBD1 on 5 matching bases. Germline V gives CDR1 SGHRS, CDR2 YFSETQ. V was clipped by 1 base and J by 5 bases, with 9 bases between them. CDR3 length: 13 amino acids. The CDR3 reads CASSLSGLETQYF. CDR3 coding DNA: TGCGCCAGCAGCTTGTCAGGGTTGGAGACCCAGTACTTC.

The rearrangement links TRBV7-2 to TRBJ1-5, with no clear D. Germline CDR1 is SGHTA and CDR2 is FQGNSA. V lost 5 bases and J 5 bases, leaving 10 bases between the germline ends. The CDR3 is 13 amino acids. In nucleotides, the CDR3 is TGTGCCAGCAGCCCCCGACCCGATCAGCCCCAGCATTTT. This codes for CASSPRPDQPQHF.

This clone was seen a single time. The chain couples TRBV5-1 to TRBJ2-1; 9 bases line up with TRBD1. The CDR3 is 15 amino acids. The germline V gene encodes CDR1 SGHRS and CDR2 YFSETQ. The trim removed 4 bases at V and 7 bases at J, leaving 9 bases unmatched. The CDR3 loop reads CASSAGTGSGNEQFF. CDR3 coding DNA: TGCGCCAGCAGCGCCGGGACAGGGAGCGGTAATGAGCAGTTCTTC.

The chain joins TRBV11-2 to TRBJ2-5, with a weak D call TRBD2 (5 bases). This CDR3 has 14 residues. Trimming took 3 bases from V and 4 from J, leaving 12 bases between them. Germline assignment: CDR1 SGHAT and CDR2 FQNNGV. The CDR3 nucleotides read TGTGCCAGCAGCTTCCAGACTACGGGAGAGACCCAGTACTTC. Protein product: CASSFQTTGETQYF.

The chain couples TRBV11-3 to TRBJ2-3; 7 positions agree with TRBD2. CDR3 length: 14 residues. Germline V gene lookup returns CDR1 SGHNT and CDR2 YENEEA. The V gene end was trimmed by 5 bases and the J gene end by 2 bases; junction bases not matched to a gene: 4. CDR3 sequence reads: CASSLAEHTDTQYF. The CDR3 region has the DNA TGTGCCAGCAGCCTAGCGGAGCACACAGATACGCAGTATTTT.

This chain's CDR3 is CASRPSGGGGYTF. The CDR3 DNA follows: TGTGCCAGCAGGCCCTCGGGAGGGGGTGGCTACACCTTC. V is TRBV28 and J is TRBJ1-2; D may be TRBD1 (6 bases). The CDR3 consists of 13 residues. In germline, CDR1 is MDHEN, CDR2 SYDVKM. Trimming stripped 6 bases from V and 7 bases from J, with 15 bases between.

This clone was recorded once. The V and J genes are TRBV11-2 and TRBJ1-2, with TRBD1 matching 10 bases. Losses at the gene ends were 5 bases for V and 8 bases for J; bases not matched to a gene: 8. This CDR3 region has 14 residues. The germline CDR1 and CDR2 sequences are SGHAT and FQNNGV. CDR3 in DNA: TGTGCCAGCAGCGGTGGACAGGGGGGTCGAGGCTACACCTTC. Translation gives CASSGGQGGRGYTF. The full variable domain, its missing parts supplied by reference TRBV11-2 and TRBJ1-2, is EAGVAQSPRYKIIEKRQSVAFWCNPISGHATLYWYQQILGQGPKLLIQFQNNGVVDDSQLPKDRFSAERLKGVDSTLKIQPAKLEDSAVYLCASSGGQGGRGYTFGSGTRLTVV.

The chain employs TRBV5-4 and TRBJ2-7; no firm D call. Germline loops: CDR1 SGHNT, CDR2 YYREEE (reference sequence). V shed 1 base and J shed 0 bases, with 8 bases lying between them. The length of the CDR3 is 14 residues. The CDR3 reads CASSLFEFSYEQYF. Written as DNA, the CDR3 is TGTGCCAGCAGCTTGTTCGAGTTCTCCTACGAGCAGTACTTC.

J is TRBJ2-1 and V is TRBV13, with D unresolved. Germline V gene data show CDR1 as PRHDT and CDR2 as FYEKMQ (reference sequence). V was trimmed by 4 bases and J by 4 bases, leaving 11 bases between them. The CDR3 is 14 amino acids. The CDR3: CASSCLTNYNEQFF. Written as DNA, the CDR3 is TGTGCCAGCAGCTGCCTCACAAATTACAATGAGCAGTTCTTC.

The J gene is TRBJ2-2, the V gene TRBV19; TRBD1 or TRBD2 may be the D gene (6 bases each). Germline V CDR1 and CDR2: LNHDA, SQIVND (reference sequence). V was trimmed by 6 bases and J by 0 bases, leaving 8 bases between them. The length of the CDR3 is 14 residues. CDR3 nucleotide sequence: TGTGCCAGTAGCCGGGGGCCGAACACCGGGGAGCTGTTTTTT. The encoded protein is CASSRGPNTGELFF.

This clone was counted between two and nine times. The V gene is TRBV7-9, the J gene TRBJ2-1; no firm D call. Trimming stripped 2 bases from V and 5 bases from J, with 7 bases between. The CDR3 spans 13 residues. Germline V CDR1 and CDR2: SEHNR, FQNEAQ (reference sequence). This CDR3 reads CASSLLPDNEQFF. The DNA of the CDR3 is TGTGCCAGCAGCTTACTTCCCGACAATGAGCAGTTCTTC.

The chain links TRBV13 to TRBJ2-1; no reliable D call. Germline CDR1 reads PRHDT; CDR2 reads FYEKMQ (reference sequence). V lost 0 bases, J lost 1 base, and 13 bases lay in between. CDR3 size: 17 residues. DNA of the CDR3: TGTGCCAGCAGCTTAGGACGCCACCCTGGGTCCTACAATGAGCAGTTCTTC. Translating gives CASSLGRHPGSYNEQFF.

The chain uses TRBV4-3 and TRBJ2-3, with 8 bases that match TRBD2. Unmatched junction bases numbered 3, after V lost 4 bases and J lost 0 bases. Germline V gene sequence: CDR1 LGHNA, CDR2 YSLEER. The CDR3 has 15 amino acids. The CDR3 DNA reads as TGCGCCAGCAGCCGAGCGGGAGCTAGCACAGATACGCAGTATTTT. Protein: CASSRAGASTDTQYF.

In nucleotides, the CDR3 is TGTGCCACCAGCAGAGGGGCCGTGGGGGGCTACGAGCAGTACTTC. It specifies CATSRGAVGGYEQYF. This rearrangement joins TRBV15 to TRBJ2-7; tentatively, D is TRBD2 (6 bases). The CDR3 contains 15 residues. V lost 1 base to trimming and J lost 3 bases, with 13 bases between them. Germline CDR1 is LNHNV and CDR2 is YYDKDF (reference sequence).

The chain joins TRBV14 to TRBJ1-2, with TRBD1 matching over 9 bases. Trimming took 5 bases from V and 8 from J; bases not matched to a gene: 6. Germline assignment: CDR1 SGHDN and CDR2 FVKESK. The CDR3 contains 13 residues. CDR3 DNA: TGTGCCAGCAGCGAACAGGGGGCAGGCGGCTACACCTTC. This translates into CASSEQGAGGYTF.

The chain joins TRBV6-1 to TRBJ1-5; the match to TRBD1 covers 12 bases. Per the germline V gene, CDR1 is MNHNS and CDR2 is SASEGT. V trimming: 6 bases; J trimming: 4 bases; junction bases outside the gene matches: 4. This CDR3 is 15 amino acids long. CDR3 in amino acids: CASRGTGGWNQPQHF. In DNA form, the CDR3 reads TGTGCCAGCAGAGGGACAGGGGGCTGGAATCAGCCCCAGCATTTT.

The chain couples TRBV28 to TRBJ1-4, with D unclear. The germline V gene has CDR1 MDHEN and CDR2 SYDVKM. Trimming removed 6 bases at V and 2 bases at J, with 13 bases between. The CDR3 length is 15 residues. CDR3 nucleotide sequence: TGTGCCAGCAGACTCCCGGGCCCTACTAATGAAAAACTGTTTTTT. Amino acid sequence: CASRLPGPTNEKLFF. The whole variable domain, remainder taken from reference TRBV28 and TRBJ1-4, is DVKVTQSSRYLVKRTGEKVFLECVQDMDHENMFWYRQDPGLGLRLIYFSYDVKMKEKGDIPEGYSVSREKKERFSLILESASTNQTSMYLCASRLPGPTNEKLFFGSGTQLSVL.

The rearrangement links TRBV9 to TRBJ1-2, with D uncertain. Trimming shortened V by 0 bases and J by 3 bases, and 6 bases separated the two germline ends. This CDR3 contains 13 residues. Germline CDR1 reads SGDLS; CDR2 reads YYNGEE. The CDR3 nucleotides read TGTGCCAGCAGCGTAGATCTAGACTATGGCTACACCTTC. As protein: CASSVDLDYGYTF.

V is TRBV27 and J is TRBJ2-2; 7 bases agree with TRBD2. The ends lost 6 bases at V and 1 base at J; junction bases unmatched: 17. Germline CDR1 MNHEY, CDR2 SMNVEV (reference sequence). The CDR3 covers 19 residues. The CDR3 DNA is TGTGCCAGCAGGCGCCGGGGAGGGAGGGCTAGCGAGAACACCGGGGAGCTGTTTTTT. This translates into CASRRRGGRASENTGELFF.

For the CDR3, the DNA is TGTGCCAGCGCGGAAGCGGGAGTACAAGATACGCAGTATTTT. Protein: CASAEAGVQDTQYF. The rearrangement uses TRBV7-3 and TRBJ2-3, with 8 bases aligning to TRBD2. Trimming cost V 8 bases and J 5 bases; bases outside gene matches: 9. Germline CDR1 SGHTA, CDR2 FQGTGA. The CDR3 runs 14 residues.

The rearrangement uses TRBV4-2 and TRBJ1-2, with D unclear. Germline CDR1 is LGHNA and CDR2 is YNFKEQ. The CDR3 contains 16 residues. V shed 0 bases and J shed 2 bases, with 13 bases lying between them. The CDR3 DNA reads as TGTGCCAGCAGCCAAGACTCCGGACCCTTGAACTATGGCTACACCTTC. This gives the protein CASSQDSGPLNYGYTF.

The rearrangement uses TRBV7-2 and TRBJ2-3; D remains ambiguous. The length of the CDR3 is 12 residues. Trimming removed 5 bases at V and 8 bases at J, with 11 bases between. Germline V gives CDR1 SGHTA, CDR2 FQGNSA. CDR3 nucleotides: TGTGCCAGCAGCCCCTACTCGGGTACGCAGTATTTT. Amino acid sequence: CASSPYSGTQYF.

The chain couples TRBV29-1 to TRBJ2-5; no clear D gene. The germline V and J ends were trimmed by 7 bases and 1 base, with 10 bases remaining between them. CDR3 length: 12 amino acids. Germline-derived CDR1 and CDR2 are SQVTM and ANQGSEA. The CDR3 spells CSAAQVQETQYF. The CDR3 nucleotides are TGCAGCGCAGCCCAGGTCCAAGAGACCCAGTACTTC. The whole variable domain, filled in from reference TRBV29-1 and TRBJ2-5, reads SAVISQKPSRDICQRGTSLTIQCQVDSQVTMMFWYRQQPGQSLTLIATANQGSEATYESGFVIDKFPISRPNLTFSTLTVSNMSPEDSSIYLCSAAQVQETQYFGPGTRLLVL.

The chain is built from TRBV2 and TRBJ2-5, with D hard to call. V was clipped by 11 bases and J by 5 bases, with 15 bases between them. Per the germline V gene, CDR1 is SNHLY and CDR2 is FYNNEI. The CDR3 is 12 amino acids. The CDR3 DNA reads TGTGCCTCTCGAAGGGCTACGGAGACCCAGTACTTC. Translation gives CASRRATETQYF.

The chain joins TRBV5-4 to TRBJ2-3; TRBD2 matches at 7 bases. Unmatched junction bases numbered 4, after V lost 9 bases and J lost 0 bases. The CDR3 length is 13 residues. CDR1 is SGHNT and CDR2 is YYREEE in the germline V gene (reference sequence). This CDR3 reads CATHSGSTDTQYF. CDR3 sequence (DNA): TGTGCCACCCATAGCGGGAGCACAGATACGCAGTATTTT.

This clone was seen just once. The V and J genes are TRBV10-3 and TRBJ1-1; 7 bases align to TRBD1. The germline V gene encodes CDR1 ENHRY and CDR2 SYGVKD. The CDR3 runs 15 residues. J lost 0 bases, V lost 6 bases, and 7 bases had no gene match. Here the CDR3 DNA reads TGTGCCATCAGGGAGACAGGGACTATGAACACTGAAGCTTTCTTT. Translating it yields CAIRETGTMNTEAFF.

This chain uses TRBV7-2 with TRBJ1-2, with D perhaps matching TRBD1 (5 bases). V was clipped by 4 bases and J by 1 base, with 7 bases between them. The germline V gene has CDR1 SGHTA and CDR2 FQGNSA. The CDR3 is made up of 13 amino acids. This CDR3 is CASSSRVNYGYTF. In DNA form, the CDR3 reads TGTGCCAGCAGCTCCAGGGTTAACTATGGCTACACCTTC.